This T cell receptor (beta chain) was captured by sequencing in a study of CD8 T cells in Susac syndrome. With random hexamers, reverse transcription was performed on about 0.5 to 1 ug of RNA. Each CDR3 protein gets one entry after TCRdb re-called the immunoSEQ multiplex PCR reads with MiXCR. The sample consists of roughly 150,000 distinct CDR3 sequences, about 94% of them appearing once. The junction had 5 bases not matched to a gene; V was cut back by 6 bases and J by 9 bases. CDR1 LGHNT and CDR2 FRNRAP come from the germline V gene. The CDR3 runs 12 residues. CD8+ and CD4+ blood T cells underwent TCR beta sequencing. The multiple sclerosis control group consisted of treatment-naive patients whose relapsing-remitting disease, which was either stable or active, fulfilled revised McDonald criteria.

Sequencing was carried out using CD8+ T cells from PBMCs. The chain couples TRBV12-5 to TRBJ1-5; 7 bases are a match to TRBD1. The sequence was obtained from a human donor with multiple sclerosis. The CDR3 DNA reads TGTGCTAGTGGCCAGGGGGGGTGGCCCCAGCATTTT. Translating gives CASGQGGWPQHF.